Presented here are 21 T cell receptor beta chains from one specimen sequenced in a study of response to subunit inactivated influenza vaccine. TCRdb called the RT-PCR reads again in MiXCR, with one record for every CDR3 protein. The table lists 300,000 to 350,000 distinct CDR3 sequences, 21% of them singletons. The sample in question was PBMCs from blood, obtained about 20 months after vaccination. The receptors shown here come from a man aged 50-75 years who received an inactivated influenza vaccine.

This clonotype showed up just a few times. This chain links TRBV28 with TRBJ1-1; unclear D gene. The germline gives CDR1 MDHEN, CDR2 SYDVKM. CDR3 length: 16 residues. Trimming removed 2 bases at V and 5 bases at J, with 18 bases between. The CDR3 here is CASSLRWPDVWTEAFF. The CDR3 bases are TGTGCCAGCAGTTTAAGATGGCCCGATGTGTGGACTGAAGCTTTCTTT.

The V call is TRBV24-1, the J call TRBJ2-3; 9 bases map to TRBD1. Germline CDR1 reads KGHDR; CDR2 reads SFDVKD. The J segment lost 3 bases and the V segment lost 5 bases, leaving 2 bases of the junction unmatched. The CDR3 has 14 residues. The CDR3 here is CATSVGQGTDTQYF. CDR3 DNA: TGTGCCACCAGTGTAGGACAGGGGACAGATACGCAGTATTTT.

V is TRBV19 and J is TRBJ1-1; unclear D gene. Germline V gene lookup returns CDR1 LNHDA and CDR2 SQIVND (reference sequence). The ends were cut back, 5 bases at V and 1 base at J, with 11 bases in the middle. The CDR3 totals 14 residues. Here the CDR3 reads CASSRPLGNTEAFF. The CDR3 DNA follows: TGTGCCAGTAGTCGACCCCTCGGGAACACTGAAGCTTTCTTT. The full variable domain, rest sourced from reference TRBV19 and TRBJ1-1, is DGGITQSPKYLFRKEGQNVTLSCEQNLNHDAMYWYRQDPGQGLRLIYYSQIVNDFQKGDIAEGYSVSREKKESFPLTVTSAQKNPTAFYLCASSRPLGNTEAFFGQGTRLTVV.

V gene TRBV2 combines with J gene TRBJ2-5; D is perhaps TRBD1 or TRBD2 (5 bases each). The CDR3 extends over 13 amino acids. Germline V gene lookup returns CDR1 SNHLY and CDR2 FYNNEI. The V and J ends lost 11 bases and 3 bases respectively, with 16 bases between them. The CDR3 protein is CAESRDGEETQYF. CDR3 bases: TGTGCCGAAAGCCGGGACGGCGAAGAGACCCAGTACTTC.

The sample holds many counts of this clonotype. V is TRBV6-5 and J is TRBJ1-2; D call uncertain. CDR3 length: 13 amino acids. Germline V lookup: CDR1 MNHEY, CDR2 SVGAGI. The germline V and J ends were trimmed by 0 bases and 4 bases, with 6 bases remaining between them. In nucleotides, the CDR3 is TGTGCCAGCAGTTACTCTGGGGTCTATGGCTACACCTTC. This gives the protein CASSYSGVYGYTF.

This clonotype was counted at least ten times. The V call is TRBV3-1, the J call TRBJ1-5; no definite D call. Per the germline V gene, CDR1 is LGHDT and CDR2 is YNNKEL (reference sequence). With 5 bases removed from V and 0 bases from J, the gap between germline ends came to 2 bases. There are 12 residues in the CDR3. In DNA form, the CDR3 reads TGTGCCAGCAGCTTTAGCAATCAGCCCCAGCATTTT. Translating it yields CASSFSNQPQHF. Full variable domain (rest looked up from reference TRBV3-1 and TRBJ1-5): DTAVSQTPKYLVTQMGNDKSIKCEQNLGHDTMYWYKQDSKKFLKIMFSYNNKELIINETVPNRFSPKSPDKAHLNLHINSLELGDSAVYFCASSFSNQPQHFGDGTRLSIL.

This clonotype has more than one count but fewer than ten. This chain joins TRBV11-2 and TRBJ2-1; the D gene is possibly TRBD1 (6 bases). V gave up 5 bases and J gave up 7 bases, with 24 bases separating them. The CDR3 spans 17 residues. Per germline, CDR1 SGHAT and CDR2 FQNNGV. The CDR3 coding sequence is TGTGCCAGCAGCCCCGGCCCGAACAGGGTTTCGAGTAATGAGCAGTTCTTC. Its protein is CASSPGPNRVSSNEQFF.

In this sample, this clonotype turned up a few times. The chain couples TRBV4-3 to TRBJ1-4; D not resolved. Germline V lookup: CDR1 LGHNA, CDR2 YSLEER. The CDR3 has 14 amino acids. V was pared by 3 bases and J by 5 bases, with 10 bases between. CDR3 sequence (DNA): TGCGCCAGCAGCCAGGGGAGCAGGAATGAAAAACTGTTTTTT. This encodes CASSQGSRNEKLFF.

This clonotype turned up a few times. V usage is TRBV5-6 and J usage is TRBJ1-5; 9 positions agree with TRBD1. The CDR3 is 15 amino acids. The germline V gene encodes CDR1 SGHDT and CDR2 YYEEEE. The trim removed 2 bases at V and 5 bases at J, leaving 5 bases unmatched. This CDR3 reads CASSFRQGVDQPQHF. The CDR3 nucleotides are TGTGCCAGCAGCTTCCGACAGGGGGTAGATCAGCCCCAGCATTTT.

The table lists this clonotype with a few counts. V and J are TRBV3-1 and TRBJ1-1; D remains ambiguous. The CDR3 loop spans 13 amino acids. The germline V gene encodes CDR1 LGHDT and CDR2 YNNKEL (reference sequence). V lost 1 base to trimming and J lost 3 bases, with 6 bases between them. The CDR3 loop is CASSQAHDTEAFF. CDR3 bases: TGTGCCAGCAGCCAAGCCCACGACACTGAAGCTTTCTTT.

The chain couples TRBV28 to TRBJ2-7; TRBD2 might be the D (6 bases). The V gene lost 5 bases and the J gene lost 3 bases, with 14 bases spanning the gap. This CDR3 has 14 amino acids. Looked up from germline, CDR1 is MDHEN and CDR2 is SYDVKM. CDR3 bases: TGTGCCAGCAGTGCGGACTACCACCTCTACGAGCAGTACTTC. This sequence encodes CASSADYHLYEQYF.

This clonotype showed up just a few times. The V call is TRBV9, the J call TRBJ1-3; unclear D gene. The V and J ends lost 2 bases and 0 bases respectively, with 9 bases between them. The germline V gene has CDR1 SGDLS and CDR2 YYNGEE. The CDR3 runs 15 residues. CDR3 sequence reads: CASSVDSVSGNTIYF. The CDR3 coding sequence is TGTGCCAGCAGCGTTGACTCCGTCTCTGGAAACACCATATATTTT.

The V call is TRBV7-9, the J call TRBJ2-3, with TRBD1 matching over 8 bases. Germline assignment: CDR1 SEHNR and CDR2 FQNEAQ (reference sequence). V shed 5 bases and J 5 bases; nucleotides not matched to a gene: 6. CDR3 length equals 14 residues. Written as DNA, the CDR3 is TGTGCCAGCAGCCCCGGGACAGGTCAAGATACGCAGTATTTT. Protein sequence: CASSPGTGQDTQYF.

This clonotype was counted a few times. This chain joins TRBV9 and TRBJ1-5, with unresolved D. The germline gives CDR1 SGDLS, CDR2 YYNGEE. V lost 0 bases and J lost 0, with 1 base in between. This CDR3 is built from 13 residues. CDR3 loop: CASSVASNQPQHF. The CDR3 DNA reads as TGTGCCAGCAGCGTAGCTAGCAATCAGCCCCAGCATTTT. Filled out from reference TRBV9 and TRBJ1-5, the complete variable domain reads DSGVTQTPKHLITATGQRVTLRCSPRSGDLSVYWYQQSLDQGLQFLIQYYNGEERAKGNILERFSAQQFPDLHSELNLSSLELGDSALYFCASSVASNQPQHFGDGTRLSIL.

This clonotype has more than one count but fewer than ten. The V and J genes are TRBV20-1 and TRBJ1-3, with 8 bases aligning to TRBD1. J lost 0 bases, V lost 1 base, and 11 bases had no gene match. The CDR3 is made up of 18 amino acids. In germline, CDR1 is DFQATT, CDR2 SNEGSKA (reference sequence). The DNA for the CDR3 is TGCAGTGCTAGAGGGACCAGAATGGGACAGGACTCTGGAAACACCATATATTTT. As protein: CSARGTRMGQDSGNTIYF.

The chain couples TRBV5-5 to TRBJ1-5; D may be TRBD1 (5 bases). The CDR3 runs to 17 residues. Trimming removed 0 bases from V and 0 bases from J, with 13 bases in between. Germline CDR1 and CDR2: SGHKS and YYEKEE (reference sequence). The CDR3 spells CASSLVLGTDSNQPQHF. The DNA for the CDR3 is TGTGCCAGCAGCTTGGTTCTGGGGACGGATAGCAATCAGCCCCAGCATTTT.

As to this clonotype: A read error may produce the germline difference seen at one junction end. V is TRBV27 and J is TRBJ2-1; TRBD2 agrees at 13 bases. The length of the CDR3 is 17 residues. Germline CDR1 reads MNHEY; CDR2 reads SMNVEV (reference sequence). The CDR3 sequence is CACSLSVGLAGVNEQFF. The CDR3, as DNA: TGTGCCTGCAGTTTATCAGTAGGACTAGCGGGAGTCAATGAGCAGTTCTTC.

CDR3 nucleotides: TGCAGCGTTGAAGATAGACGGTCCGGGGAGCAGTACTTC. It translates to CSVEDRRSGEQYF. The chain is built from TRBV29-1 and TRBJ2-7; D call uncertain. V was pared by 0 bases and J by 7 bases, with 13 bases between. This CDR3 region has 13 residues. The germline V gene has CDR1 SQVTM and CDR2 ANQGSEA.

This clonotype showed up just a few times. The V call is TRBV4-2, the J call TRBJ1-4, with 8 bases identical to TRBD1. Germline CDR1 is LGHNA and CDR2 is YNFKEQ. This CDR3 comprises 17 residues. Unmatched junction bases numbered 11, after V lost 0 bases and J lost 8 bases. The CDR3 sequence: CASSQDWVGQGGEKLFF. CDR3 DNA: TGTGCCAGCAGCCAAGATTGGGTTGGACAGGGAGGCGAAAAACTGTTTTTT.

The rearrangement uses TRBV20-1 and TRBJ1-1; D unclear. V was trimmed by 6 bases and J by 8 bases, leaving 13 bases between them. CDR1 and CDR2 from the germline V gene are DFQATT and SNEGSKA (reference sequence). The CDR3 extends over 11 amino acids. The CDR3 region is CSATRDAEAFF. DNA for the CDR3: TGCAGTGCGACCCGGGATGCGGAAGCTTTCTTT.

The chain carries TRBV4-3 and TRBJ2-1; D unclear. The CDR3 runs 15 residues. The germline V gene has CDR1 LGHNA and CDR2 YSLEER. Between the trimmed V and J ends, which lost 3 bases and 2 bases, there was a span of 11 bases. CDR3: CASSQTDSTYNEQFF. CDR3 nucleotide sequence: TGCGCCAGCAGCCAGACCGACTCAACCTACAATGAGCAGTTCTTC.